This TCR beta chain emerged from a study of blood T cells in healthy people across ages. The germline gives CDR1 SEHNR, CDR2 FQNEAQ (reference sequence). Trimming removed 3 bases from V and 7 bases from J, with 7 bases in between. This CDR3 region has 11 residues. Through a sample-barcoded 5' primer and a J-beta primer mix, a second PCR was run for roughly 6 to 12 cycles. One entry per CDR3 protein, called by TCRdb with MiXCR from the 5' RACE reads. Of approximately 760,000 distinct CDR3 sequences in the sample, 20% to 30% were seen once. The data were also submitted as part of a second study, on T cells of mothers and their children. That source reports: Nine systemically healthy Caucasian donors: three mothers, six children. Each mother yielded more than 9 million TCR beta CDR3 reads. Each child yielded approximately 3 million reads.

This chain joins TRBV7-9 and TRBJ2-7; D ambiguous. Sequencing input: blood. The TCR sequence derives from a boy aged 5-17 years in good health. The CDR3 DNA reads as TGTGCCAGCAGCTTCAACTTTGAGCAGTACTTC. Amino acid sequence: CASSFNFEQYF. The full variable domain, its missing parts supplied by reference TRBV7-9 and TRBJ2-7, is DTGVSQNPRHKITKRGQNVTFRCDPISEHNRLYWYRQTLGQGPEFLTYFQNEAQLEKSRLLSDRFSAERPKGSFSTLEIQRTEQGDSAMYLCASSFNFEQYFGPGTRLTVT.